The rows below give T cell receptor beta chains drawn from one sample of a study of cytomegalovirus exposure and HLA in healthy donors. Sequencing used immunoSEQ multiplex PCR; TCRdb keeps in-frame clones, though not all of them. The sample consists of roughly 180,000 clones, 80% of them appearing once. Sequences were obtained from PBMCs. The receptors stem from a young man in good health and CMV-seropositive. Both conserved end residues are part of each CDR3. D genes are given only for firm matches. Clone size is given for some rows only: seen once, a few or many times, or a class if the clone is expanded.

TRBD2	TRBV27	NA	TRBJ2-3	TGTGCCAGCAGTTCCTCCCGAGCGGGGACGGCCTCGCTTGTGGTCGAGGATACGCAGTATTTT	CASSSSRAGTASLVVEDTQYF
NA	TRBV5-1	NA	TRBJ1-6	TGCGCCAGCAGCTTGGCCAAAGGACACGCCAATTCACCCCTCCACTTT	CASSLAKGHANSPLHF
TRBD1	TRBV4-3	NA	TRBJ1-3	TGCGCCGTACTGACGACAGGGTACGAATCTGGAAACACCATATATTTT	CAVLTTGYESGNTIYF
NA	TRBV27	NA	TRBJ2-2	TGTGCCAGCAGTTTATCGATAACAGGGCTCAACACCGGGGAGCTGTTTTTT	CASSLSITGLNTGELFF
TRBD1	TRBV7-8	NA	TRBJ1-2	TGTGCCAGCAGCTCAGCGGGGGACAGGGCCCACTATGGCTACACCTTC	CASSSAGDRAHYGYTF
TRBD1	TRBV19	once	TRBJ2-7	TGTGCCAGTAGTTCCAGGACAGGGGGGACCTACGAGCAGTACTTC	CASSSRTGGTYEQYF
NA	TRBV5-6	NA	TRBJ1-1	TGTGCCAGCAGCTTGGACATGAACACTGAAGCTTTCTTT	CASSLDMNTEAFF
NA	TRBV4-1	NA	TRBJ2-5	TGCGCCAGCAGCCAAGTCCGGGACACAGTGAGAGTCGTCCAGTACTTC	CASSQVRDTVRVVQYF
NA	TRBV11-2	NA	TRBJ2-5	TGTGCCAGCAGCTTCGCTACAGTCGCCCCACAAGAGACCCAGTACTTC	CASSFATVAPQETQYF
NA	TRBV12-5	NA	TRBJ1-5	TGTGCTAGTGGTTTGGGGGACATTCGTAATCAGCCCCAGCATTTT	CASGLGDIRNQPQHF
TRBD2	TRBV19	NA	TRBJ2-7	TGTGCCAGTAGTCGGACTAGCGTCTACGAGCAGTACTTC	CASSRTSVYEQYF
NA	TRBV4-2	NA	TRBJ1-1	TGTGCCAGCAGCCAACAAAACCGGGACACTGAAGCTTTCTTT	CASSQQNRDTEAFF
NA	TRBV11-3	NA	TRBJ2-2	TGTGCCAGCAGCTACTCCCCCACGGCCGGGGAGCTGTTTTTT	CASSYSPTAGELFF
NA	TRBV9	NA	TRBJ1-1	TGTGCCAGCAGCCAACAGGTCCGGGAAGCTTTCTTT	CASSQQVREAFF
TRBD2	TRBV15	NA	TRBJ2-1	TGTGCCACCAGCAGTAAGCGGGGGGGCTGGAATGAGCAGTTCTTC	CATSSKRGGWNEQFF
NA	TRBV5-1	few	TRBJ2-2	TGCGCCAGCACACGGAGGGGCGACACCGGGGAGCTGTTTTTT	CASTRRGDTGELFF